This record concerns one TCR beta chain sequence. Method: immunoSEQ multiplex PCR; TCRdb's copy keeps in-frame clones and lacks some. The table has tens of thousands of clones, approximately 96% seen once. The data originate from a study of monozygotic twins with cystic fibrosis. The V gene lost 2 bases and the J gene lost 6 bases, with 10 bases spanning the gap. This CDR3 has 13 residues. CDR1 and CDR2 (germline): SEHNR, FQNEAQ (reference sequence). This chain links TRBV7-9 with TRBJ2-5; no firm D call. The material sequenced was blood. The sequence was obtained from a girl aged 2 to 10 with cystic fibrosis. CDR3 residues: CASSLFSGQTQYF. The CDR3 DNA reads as TGTGCCAGCAGCTTATTTTCTGGGCAGACCCAGTACTTC.